Below are 4 T cell receptor beta chains sequenced from a single sample in a study of glioma-infiltrating T cells. The iRepertoire nested amplicon-rescue multiplex PCR amplified TCR alpha and beta CDR3s from RNA. Using its own MiXCR run on the multiplex PCR reads, TCRdb lists one record per CDR3 protein. This table has around 350,000 distinct CDR3 sequences, about two fifths appearing once. The material sequenced was glioma tissue, nonneoplastic brain tissue, or PBMCs (not recorded which). These receptors came from a human donor with low-grade glioma or glioblastoma, undergoing nonglioma brain surgery, or in good health (not recorded which).

Notes on this clonotype: The junction differs from germline at one of its ends, possibly a read error. The chain links TRBV7-2 to TRBJ1-1; weak D call: TRBD1 (6 bases). CDR1 is SGHTA, CDR2 FQGNSA, per germline. The CDR3 is 14 residues long. The CDR3 is CASSSADSYTGAFF. The CDR3 DNA is TGTGCCAGCAGCTCTGCGGACAGTTACACTGGAGCTTTCTTT.

This clonotype was detected a few times. The genes are TRBV28 and TRBJ2-1; D may correspond to TRBD1 or TRBD2 (5 bases each). This CDR3 region has 16 residues. Germline V CDR1 and CDR2: MDHEN, SYDVKM. Deletions cut 5 bases from V and 3 bases from J, with 17 bases between. The CDR3: CASSRVRGYDYNEQFF. CDR3 coding DNA: TGTGCCAGCAGTCGCGTCCGGGGCTACGACTACAATGAGCAGTTCTTC.

This clonotype has a single count. Germline and junction disagree at one end, which may indicate a read error. The V call is TRBV27, the J call TRBJ2-1, with 8 bases aligning to TRBD2. CDR3 length equals 20 residues. Germline assignment: CDR1 MNHEY and CDR2 SMNVEV (reference sequence). This chain's CDR3 is CANQNTPGLDAIVVYNKQFF. CDR3 sequence (DNA): TGTGCCAATCAAAATACCCCGGGACTAGATGCAATTGTGGTTTACAATAAGCAGTTCTTC.

This clonotype was detected many times. V is TRBV6-2 or TRBV6-3 and J is TRBJ2-7, with 9 bases aligning to TRBD2. The CDR3 runs 18 residues. Germline V gene lookup returns CDR1 MNHEY and CDR2 SVGEGT. Trimming at V came to 0 bases and at J to 5 bases, leaving 14 bases not matched to a gene. CDR3 sequence (DNA): TGTGCCAGCAGTTACTCGAAGGCTAGCGGGATTCCTACTAACGAGCAGTACTTC. This encodes CASSYSKASGIPTNEQYF.